This T cell receptor (beta chain) is from a study of glioma-infiltrating T cells after dendritic cell vaccination. Time point defined: after dendritic cell vaccination, including at tumor progression/relapse. Assay: immunoSEQ multiplex PCR; the TCRdb copy retains only in-frame clones and omits some. Of some 78,000 clones in the sample, roughly 85% are singletons; the top ten hold about 8.5%. Trimming left V 1 base short and J 0 bases short, with 9 bases between. CDR3 length equals 16 residues. CDR1 MGHDK and CDR2 SYGVNS come from the germline V gene. This sequence was found in a human donor with glioblastoma. This chain links TRBV25-1 with TRBJ2-2; D perhaps matches TRBD1 (5 bases). The starting material was blood, obtained after dendritic cell vaccination. CDR3 in DNA: TGTGCCAGCAGTGAATTCGACAGAGCGAACACCGGGGAGCTGTTTTTT. It translates to CASSEFDRANTGELFF. The full variable domain, its missing parts supplied by reference TRBV25-1 and TRBJ2-2, is EADIYQTPRYLVIGTGKKITLECSQTMGHDKMYWYQQDPGMELHLIHYSYGVNSTEKGDLSSESTVSRIRTEHFPLTLESARPSHTSQYLCASSEFDRANTGELFFGEGSRLTVL.